The TCR beta chain described here comes from a study of blood T cell repertoires in COVID-19. Study-level background: Sites in the United States, Italy and Spain provided acute and convalescent COVID-19 samples. PBMCs, B-cell-depleted T cells, or T cells were the source of the cDNA or gDNA that made up the material.

TCRdb keeps only in-frame clones here, not all; method: immunoSEQ multiplex PCR. There are fewer than 200,000 clones in the sample; 88% occur only once, and roughly 5.6% lies in the top ten. Germline V lookup: CDR1 MNHEY, CDR2 SVGAGI. Unmatched junction bases numbered 7, after V lost 5 bases and J lost 7 bases. The CDR3 runs 15 residues. The sequence derives from a man aged 35 to 55 with active or convalescent COVID-19. Sequenced: peripheral blood. The chain carries TRBV6-5 and TRBJ2-7; 14 bases line up with TRBD2. CDR3 in amino acids: CASSTSGLAGAEQYF. The CDR3 coding sequence is TGTGCCAGCAGTACCTCGGGACTAGCGGGAGCAGAGCAGTACTTC.